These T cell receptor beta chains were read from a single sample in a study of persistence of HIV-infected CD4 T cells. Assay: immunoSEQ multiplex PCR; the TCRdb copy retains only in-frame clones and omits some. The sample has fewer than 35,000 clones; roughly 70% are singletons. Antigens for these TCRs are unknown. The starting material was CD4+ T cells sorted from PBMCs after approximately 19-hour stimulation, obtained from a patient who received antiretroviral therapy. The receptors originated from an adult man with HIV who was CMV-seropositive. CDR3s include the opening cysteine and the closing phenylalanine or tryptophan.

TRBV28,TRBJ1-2,CASNSGTGDLGGYTF
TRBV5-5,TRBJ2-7,CASSLRGVAYEQYF
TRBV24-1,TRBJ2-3,CATSDFMDTQYF
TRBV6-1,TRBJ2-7,CASSEFDGLSYEQYF
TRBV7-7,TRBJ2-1,CASSPGRQVSYNEQFF
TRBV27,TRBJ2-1,CASGPPRGASSYNEQFF
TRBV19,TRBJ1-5,CASSIGVSGNQPQHF
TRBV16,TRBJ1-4,CASSQIRSWSNEKLFF
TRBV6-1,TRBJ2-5,CASSEAPSGTGGETQYF
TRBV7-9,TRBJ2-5,CASSSNRQGVRETQYF
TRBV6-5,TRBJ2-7,CASGRGQGAHEQYF
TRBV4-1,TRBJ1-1,CASRTGSWAEAFF
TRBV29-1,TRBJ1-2,CSVEDDSLYGYTF
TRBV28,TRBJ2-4,CASSLIAKNIQYF
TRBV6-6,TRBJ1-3,CASSPAANTIYF
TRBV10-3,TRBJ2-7,CAISEELDREQYF
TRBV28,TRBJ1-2,CASSSPGGQGSSYGYTF
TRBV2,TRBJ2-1,CASRPDNANNEQFF
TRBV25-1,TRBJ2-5,CATGTGVSKTQYF
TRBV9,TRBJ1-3,CASSEPGTGRGTIYF
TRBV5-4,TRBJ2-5,CASSLEGLQETQYF
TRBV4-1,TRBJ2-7,CASSQDQGRPSSYEQYF
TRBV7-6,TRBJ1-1,CASSSPRELNTEAFF
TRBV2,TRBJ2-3,CASSAWTGSADTQYF
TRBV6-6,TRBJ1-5,CASRKDPTSDQPQHF
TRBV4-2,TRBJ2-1,CASTKMGLAGGLDNEQFF
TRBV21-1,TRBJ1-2,CASSSLWRVNFILPNYGYTF
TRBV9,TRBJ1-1,CASSPPVLLSTEAFF
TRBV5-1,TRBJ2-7,CASSLGTSDAYEQYF
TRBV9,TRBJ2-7,CASSVHGEQYF
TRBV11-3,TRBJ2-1,CASSPDGTGDNEQFF
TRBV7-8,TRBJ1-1,CASRRDRVNTEAFF
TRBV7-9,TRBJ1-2,CASSLQGPGYGYTF
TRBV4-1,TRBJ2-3,CASSLRGAADTQYF
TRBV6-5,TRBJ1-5,CASSPGTGDKAQHF
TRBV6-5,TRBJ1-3,CASRFLSGNTIYF